This entry lists 27 T cell receptor beta chains sequenced from one sample in a study of T cells in Graves' hyperthyroidism and ophthalmopathy. Amplification of TCR beta CDR3 regions used RNA as the template. The HTBI primer set was used in a first-round RT-PCR of the TCR CDR3. TCRdb reprocessed the multiplex PCR reads via MiXCR and lists one record per CDR3 protein. The sample carries around 350,000 distinct CDR3 sequences, roughly 15% recorded once. Input material: blood. These TCRs come from a woman aged 30 to 39 with Graves' hyperthyroidism that later progressed to Graves' ophthalmopathy.

This clonotype was seen ten or more times. This rearrangement joins TRBV7-9 to TRBJ1-1; D is unclear. Germline V CDR1 and CDR2: SEHNR, FQNEAQ (reference sequence). The CDR3 has 13 residues. Trimming stripped 5 bases from V and 1 base from J, with 8 bases between. The CDR3 region is CASSPRQNTEAFF. CDR3 in DNA: TGTGCCAGCAGCCCGCGACAGAACACTGAAGCTTTCTTT.

The CDR3 here is CASRGAAGNTIYF. In DNA form, the CDR3 reads TGTGCCAGTAGAGGGGCTGCTGGAAACACCATATATTTT. The rearrangement joins TRBV19 to TRBJ1-3; possibly TRBD1 for D (5 bases). Trimming took off 6 bases at V and 2 bases at J, with 8 bases between the two ends. The CDR3 is made up of 13 amino acids. CDR1 and CDR2 from the germline V gene are LNHDA and SQIVND (reference sequence). Drawing the rest from reference TRBV19 and TRBJ1-3, the complete variable domain is DGGITQSPKYLFRKEGQNVTLSCEQNLNHDAMYWYRQDPGQGLRLIYYSQIVNDFQKGDIAEGYSVSREKKESFPLTVTSAQKNPTAFYLCASRGAAGNTIYFGEGSWLTVV.

The genes are TRBV5-1 and TRBJ2-1, with D unresolved. This CDR3 region has 13 residues. CDR1 and CDR2 (germline): SGHRS, YFSETQ. The V end was cut by 2 bases, the J end by 7 bases, with 10 bases between. CDR3 in DNA: TGCGCCAGCAGCTTATGGCCTTTAAATGAGCAGTTCTTC. As protein: CASSLWPLNEQFF. The full variable domain, its missing parts supplied by reference TRBV5-1 and TRBJ2-1, is KAGVTQTPRYLIKTRGQQVTLSCSPISGHRSVSWYQQTPGQGLQFLFEYFSETQRNKGNFPGRFSGRQFSNSRSEMNVSTLELGDSALYLCASSLWPLNEQFFGPGTRLTVL.

This chain's CDR3 is CASSQDLLQGLNTEAFF. CDR3 in DNA: TGTGCCAGCAGCCAAGATTTGCTACAGGGCTTGAACACTGAAGCTTTCTTT. This sequence joins TRBV4-2 and TRBJ1-1; the D gene is possibly TRBD1 (6 bases). Looked up from germline, CDR1 is LGHNA and CDR2 is YNFKEQ. The germline V and J ends were trimmed by 0 bases and 0 bases, with 14 bases remaining between them. The CDR3 has 17 amino acids.

This clonotype was seen many times. The chain combines TRBV6-6 with TRBJ1-2; possible D gene TRBD1, 5 bases. CDR3 length equals 16 residues. V was clipped by 2 bases and J by 0 bases, with 13 bases between them. Germline loops: CDR1 MNHNY, CDR2 SVGAGI (reference sequence). Here the CDR3 DNA reads TGTGCCAGCAGTTACCTGGGGGGAAGTGCTAACTATGGCTACACCTTC. Protein: CASSYLGGSANYGYTF.

Only one count was recorded for this clonotype. V and J are TRBV18 and TRBJ2-5; the D call may be TRBD1 or TRBD2 (5 bases each). Looked up from germline, CDR1 is KGHSH and CDR2 is LQKENI. Trimming pared 2 bases from V and 2 bases from J, leaving 15 bases between. This CDR3 is built from 16 residues. The DNA of the CDR3 is TGTGCCAGCTCACCAAGGACGAGGGGCCTACAAGAGACCCAGTACTTC. Protein: CASSPRTRGLQETQYF.

This clonotype has a count of ten or more. The chain uses TRBV20-1 and TRBJ1-1, with TRBD1 matching over 7 bases. The J segment lost 5 bases and the V segment lost 8 bases, leaving 5 bases of the junction unmatched. This CDR3 comprises 11 residues. Germline V CDR1 and CDR2: DFQATT, SNEGSKA (reference sequence). CDR3 bases: TGCAGTAACACAGGGGCGACTGAAGCTTTCTTT. It is translated as CSNTGATEAFF.

This clonotype was recorded many times. This chain connects TRBV20-1 to TRBJ2-5, with D hard to call. This CDR3 contains 15 residues. V was cut by 6 bases and J by 5 bases, with 22 bases left in between. In germline, CDR1 is DFQATT, CDR2 SNEGSKA (reference sequence). The CDR3 reads CSAEWGSGFQETQYF. CDR3 bases: TGCAGTGCCGAGTGGGGAAGTGGGTTCCAGGAGACCCAGTACTTC.

This clonotype came up many times. V is TRBV28 and J is TRBJ2-1; D may be TRBD2 (5 bases). The V end lost 3 bases, the J end lost 12 bases, and 24 bases lay between the germline ends. The germline V gene has CDR1 MDHEN and CDR2 SYDVKM. The CDR3 loop spans 16 amino acids. CDR3 residues: CASSFGVRDTHLGQFF. The CDR3 DNA is TGTGCCAGCAGTTTTGGGGTTCGGGATACCCATCTCGGGCAGTTCTTC.

In its sample, this clonotype was seen a few times. The chain has TRBV7-9 and TRBJ1-6, with D possibly being TRBD1 (6 bases). Germline assignment: CDR1 SEHNR and CDR2 FQNEAQ (reference sequence). Trimming pared 4 bases from V and 9 bases from J, leaving 13 bases between. CDR3 size: 14 residues. In DNA form, the CDR3 reads TGTGCCAGCAGCTCACAGGGACAAGGTTCACCCCTCCACTTT. It translates to CASSSQGQGSPLHF.

The chain recombines TRBV4-2 with TRBJ2-6; D gene unclear. Germline assignment: CDR1 LGHNA and CDR2 YNFKEQ. This CDR3 has 16 residues. V lost 4 bases and J 2 bases, leaving 12 bases between the germline ends. CDR3 sequence reads: CASSRRRVTGANVLTF. The CDR3 region has the DNA TGTGCCAGCAGCCGCCGCCGGGTTACTGGGGCCAACGTCCTGACTTTC.

At least ten counts were recorded for this clonotype. V gene TRBV18 combines with J gene TRBJ2-6; D gene unclear. Germline V gives CDR1 KGHSH, CDR2 LQKENI. CDR3 length: 15 amino acids. The V end was cut by 0 bases, the J end by 3 bases, with 6 bases between. The CDR3 region has the DNA TGTGCCAGCTCACCACCGGGGTATGGGGCCAACGTCCTGACTTTC. Protein: CASSPPGYGANVLTF.

This clonotype was observed a single time. The chain carries TRBV7-3 and TRBJ2-2, with 13 bases lining up with TRBD2. This CDR3 contains 20 residues. Germline-derived CDR1 and CDR2 are SGHTA and FQGTGA. Losses at the gene ends were 4 bases for V and 6 bases for J; bases not matched to a gene: 17. CDR3 coding DNA: TGTGCCAGCAGCTCAAGGACTAGCGGGAGTCTGGTTTTGCGCGCCGGGGAGCTGTTTTTT. Amino acids: CASSSRTSGSLVLRAGELFF.

Only a few counts were recorded for this clonotype. The CDR3 region is CSARGRQGNQPQHF. In nucleotides, the CDR3 is TGCAGTGCTAGAGGTCGACAGGGCAATCAGCCCCAGCATTTT. The chain uses TRBV20-1 and TRBJ1-5; TRBD1 is a possible D gene (6 bases). The CDR3 has 14 residues. Looked up from germline, CDR1 is DFQATT and CDR2 is SNEGSKA (reference sequence). Trimming removed 1 base from V and 2 bases from J, with 9 bases in between.

This chain connects TRBV20-1 to TRBJ1-3, with a weak D call TRBD1 (5 bases). The V gene lost 1 base and the J gene lost 0 bases, with 13 bases spanning the gap. The CDR3 has 16 amino acids. Germline V gives CDR1 DFQATT, CDR2 SNEGSKA (reference sequence). In DNA, the CDR3 is TGCAGTGCTAGAGGAGACTGGGGGGACTCTGGAAACACCATATATTTT. This translates into CSARGDWGDSGNTIYF.

This clonotype was counted only a few times. The rearrangement links TRBV18 to TRBJ2-4, with D perhaps matching TRBD2 (6 bases). Germline CDR1 is KGHSH and CDR2 is LQKENI. The CDR3 covers 18 residues. The V end was cut by 1 base, the J end by 8 bases, with 24 bases between. CDR3 DNA: TGTGCCAGCTCACCACGGTCGTTGGAGGGCTCTTATTTCCACATTCAGTACTTC. Translation: CASSPRSLEGSYFHIQYF.

This clonotype was seen ten or more times. The chain links TRBV29-1 to TRBJ2-3, with 10 bases identical to TRBD1. Trimming cost V 4 bases and J 4 bases; bases outside gene matches: 2. Germline V gives CDR1 SQVTM, CDR2 ANQGSEA. The CDR3 spans 13 residues. CDR3 bases: TGCAGCGTTGGACAGGGGGCTTCAGATACGCAGTATTTT. Residues: CSVGQGASDTQYF.

This clonotype was recorded many times. This rearrangement joins TRBV11-1 to TRBJ2-3; unclear D gene. Deletions cut 1 base from V and 2 bases from J, with 7 bases between. CDR3 length: 14 residues. Germline V lookup: CDR1 SGHAT, CDR2 FQDESV (reference sequence). CDR3 residues: CASSLEAATDTQYF. The CDR3 nucleotides are TGTGCCAGCAGCTTAGAGGCCGCCACAGATACGCAGTATTTT. Full variable domain (remainder filled in from reference TRBV11-1 and TRBJ2-3): EAEVAQSPRYKITEKSQAVAFWCDPISGHATLYWYRQILGQGPELLVQFQDESVVDDSQLPKDRFSAERLKGVDSTLKIQPAELGDSAMYLCASSLEAATDTQYFGPGTRLTVL.

Many counts were recorded for this clonotype. The CDR3 loop reads CSARPAGGGSYNEQFF. The CDR3 nucleotides are TGCAGTGCTAGACCGGCCGGAGGTGGGTCCTACAATGAGCAGTTCTTC. V is TRBV20-1 and J is TRBJ2-1; possible D gene TRBD2, 5 bases. The CDR3 totals 16 residues. Trimming pared 2 bases from V and 1 base from J, leaving 15 bases between. Germline V gene data show CDR1 as DFQATT and CDR2 as SNEGSKA (reference sequence).

V gene TRBV4-1 combines with J gene TRBJ1-1, with a tentative D call TRBD1 (6 bases). Trimming stripped 3 bases from V and 0 bases from J, with 11 bases between. The CDR3 totals 15 residues. In germline, CDR1 is MGHRA, CDR2 YSYEKL. CDR3 protein: CASSHTTGVNTEAFF. The CDR3 DNA reads TGCGCCAGCAGCCATACGACAGGCGTGAACACTGAAGCTTTCTTT.

This clonotype has a count of ten or more. CDR3 sequence: CASSPGGDYEQYF. The CDR3 region has the DNA TGTGCCAGCTCACCGGGCGGGGATTACGAGCAGTACTTC. This sequence joins TRBV18 and TRBJ2-7, with TRBD2 as a possible D gene (6 bases). Trimming stripped 3 bases from V and 4 bases from J, with 10 bases between. CDR3 length equals 13 residues. Germline V lookup: CDR1 KGHSH, CDR2 LQKENI.

The table lists this clonotype with many counts. The chain joins TRBV7-9 to TRBJ1-2; D gene ambiguous. Trimming removed 4 bases at V and 2 bases at J, with 14 bases between. Germline V gives CDR1 SEHNR, CDR2 FQNEAQ (reference sequence). There are 15 residues in the CDR3. The chain's CDR3 is CASSSQKFPNYGYTF. The DNA for the CDR3 is TGTGCCAGCAGCTCACAGAAGTTCCCAAACTATGGCTACACCTTC.

This clonotype was picked up many times. The chain combines TRBV29-1 with TRBJ2-7; 7 bases align to TRBD2. With V trimmed by 6 bases and J by 0 bases, 8 bases remained unmatched. Germline CDR1 and CDR2: SQVTM and ANQGSEA. The CDR3 extends over 14 amino acids. CDR3 DNA: TGCAGCGTCCGGGGGGAGACAAACTCCTACGAGCAGTACTTC. It is translated as CSVRGETNSYEQYF.

This clonotype was counted at least ten times. This sequence joins TRBV11-2 and TRBJ2-1; D might be TRBD2 (5 bases). Germline V gene lookup returns CDR1 SGHAT and CDR2 FQNNGV. The CDR3 is 12 residues long. V was trimmed by 5 bases and J by 7 bases, leaving 9 bases between them. The DNA of the CDR3 is TGTGCCAGCAGCCCCGCGGGTAATGAGCAGTTCTTC. It is translated as CASSPAGNEQFF. The whole variable domain, filled in from reference TRBV11-2 and TRBJ2-1, reads EAGVAQSPRYKIIEKRQSVAFWCNPISGHATLYWYQQILGQGPKLLIQFQNNGVVDDSQLPKDRFSAERLKGVDSTLKIQPAKLEDSAVYLCASSPAGNEQFFGPGTRLTVL.

This clonotype was observed at least ten times. The rearrangement uses TRBV28 and TRBJ1-2; D possibly corresponds to TRBD1 (6 bases). Trimming removed 8 bases from V and 5 bases from J, with 15 bases in between. CDR1 and CDR2 (germline): MDHEN, SYDVKM. The CDR3 sequence is 13 residues long. The CDR3 is CASVSPGHYGYTF. The CDR3 region has the DNA TGTGCCAGCGTGAGTCCGGGACATTATGGCTACACCTTC.

This clonotype was counted many times. The chain links TRBV5-1 to TRBJ1-3, with a tentative D call TRBD1 (5 bases). With 1 base removed from V and 0 bases from J, the gap between germline ends came to 11 bases. CDR1 SGHRS and CDR2 YFSETQ come from the germline V gene. This CDR3 spans 16 amino acids. CDR3 residues: CASSLTERGSGNTIYF. The CDR3 nucleotides are TGCGCCAGCAGCTTGACAGAGAGGGGCTCTGGAAACACCATATATTTT.

In this sample, this clonotype turned up many times. The rearrangement uses TRBV5-1 and TRBJ2-7; D not certain. Looked up from germline, CDR1 is SGHRS and CDR2 is YFSETQ. The CDR3 contains 11 residues. The V end was cut by 4 bases, the J end by 5 bases, with 7 bases between. CDR3 in DNA: TGCGCCAGCAGCATATTTGACGAGCAGTACTTC. This sequence encodes CASSIFDEQYF.